A single sample gave rise to the 6 T cell receptor beta chains below, sequenced in a study of blood T cell repertoires in COVID-19. The data were produced by immunoSEQ multiplex PCR, yet TCRdb's version contains in-frame clones alone and is incomplete. The sample includes about 200,000 clones, about 79% of them seen just once. The sample consisted of peripheral blood. The receptors derive from a human donor in a cohort sampled during active COVID-19.

The chain combines TRBV11-2 with TRBJ2-5, with D possibly TRBD2 on 5 matching bases. This CDR3 is 15 amino acids long. Germline V gene lookup returns CDR1 SGHAT and CDR2 FQNNGV. The germline V and J ends were trimmed by 5 bases and 2 bases, with 15 bases remaining between them. The DNA of the CDR3 is TGTGCCAGCAGCCCTAGGGCGGGTCCTCAAGAGACCCAGTACTTC. It codes for CASSPRAGPQETQYF.

The chain couples TRBV18 to TRBJ1-1, with D unresolved. The CDR3 contains 15 residues. CDR1 and CDR2 from the germline V gene are KGHSH and LQKENI. Trimming stripped 6 bases from V and 5 bases from J, with 19 bases between. CDR3 DNA: TGTGCCAGCTCCCCCGGCCAGGTGGGTGGAACTGAAGCTTTCTTT. Protein: CASSPGQVGGTEAFF.

J is TRBJ2-1 and V is TRBV7-2; D unresolved. The CDR3 totals 14 residues. CDR1 and CDR2 from the germline V gene are SGHTA and FQGNSA. V was trimmed by 1 base and J by 3 bases, leaving 7 bases between them. The CDR3 is CASSLGLVYNEQFF. The CDR3 DNA reads as TGTGCCAGCAGCTTAGGGCTAGTCTACAATGAGCAGTTCTTC. The complete variable domain, with remaining parts taken from reference TRBV7-2 and TRBJ2-1, reads GAGVSQSPSNKVTEKGKDVELRCDPISGHTALYWYRQSLGQGLEFLIYFQGNSAPDKSGLPSDRFSAERTGGSVSTLTIQRTQQEDSAVYLCASSLGLVYNEQFFGPGTRLTVL.

The rearrangement links TRBV28 to TRBJ2-7; 9 bases fit TRBD1. The trim removed 3 bases at V and 3 bases at J, leaving 6 bases unmatched. This CDR3 spans 15 amino acids. Germline CDR1 and CDR2: MDHEN and SYDVKM. The CDR3 DNA follows: TGTGCCAGCAGTTTTGCAGGACAGGGGTTCTACGAGCAGTACTTC. Translating gives CASSFAGQGFYEQYF.

The chain employs TRBV27 and TRBJ2-1; 8 bases match TRBD2. Germline loops: CDR1 MNHEY, CDR2 SMNVEV (reference sequence). After removal of 8 bases from V and 0 bases from J, the junction contained 9 bases not matched to a gene. The CDR3 totals 16 residues. CDR3 loop: CASLRGGSLSYNEQFF. CDR3 nucleotide sequence: TGTGCCAGCCTCCGGGGGGGCTCCCTCTCCTACAATGAGCAGTTCTTC.

The chain has TRBV11-2 and TRBJ2-1, with TRBD1 matching 7 bases. CDR1 and CDR2 (germline): SGHAT, FQNNGV. The J segment lost 3 bases and the V segment lost 5 bases, leaving 7 bases of the junction unmatched. The CDR3 is 15 residues long. CDR3 nucleotide sequence: TGTGCCAGCAGCCTACGACAGGGCCGCTACAATGAGCAGTTCTTC. It codes for CASSLRQGRYNEQFF. The variable domain in full, with the rest retrieved from reference TRBV11-2 and TRBJ2-1, is EAGVAQSPRYKIIEKRQSVAFWCNPISGHATLYWYQQILGQGPKLLIQFQNNGVVDDSQLPKDRFSAERLKGVDSTLKIQPAKLEDSAVYLCASSLRQGRYNEQFFGPGTRLTVL.